What follows is one TCR beta chain and its context. The data stem from a study of blood T cell repertoires in COVID-19. Background on the study: Some COVID-19 samples were acute and others convalescent; all came from the United States, Italy and Spain. Sources were T cells, B-cell-depleted T cells, or PBMCs; the material itself was cDNA or gDNA.

Per the original methods: Amplification of reference gene primers was used by the study to estimate nucleated cell counts. Profiled with immunoSEQ multiplex PCR; TCRdb holds only in-frame clones, not every one. The DNA gave D and trimming, while V, J and clone size come from that table. This table holds about 300,000 clones, roughly 82% found once. J gave up 7 bases and V 4 bases, and 6 bases lay outside the gene matches. The CDR3 sequence is 14 residues long. Per the germline V gene, CDR1 is LNHDA and CDR2 is SQIVND (reference sequence). The chain carries TRBV19 and TRBJ1-4; 7 bases map to TRBD1. The source is a woman in her forties or fifties with acute or convalescent COVID-19. Material: peripheral blood. The CDR3 nucleotides are TGTGCCAGTAGTAAGAGGGGGCCAGGTGAAAAACTGTTTTTT. It yields the protein CASSKRGPGEKLFF. Filled out from reference TRBV19 and TRBJ1-4, the complete variable domain reads DGGITQSPKYLFRKEGQNVTLSCEQNLNHDAMYWYRQDPGQGLRLIYYSQIVNDFQKGDIAEGYSVSREKKESFPLTVTSAQKNPTAFYLCASSKRGPGEKLFFGSGTQLSVL.